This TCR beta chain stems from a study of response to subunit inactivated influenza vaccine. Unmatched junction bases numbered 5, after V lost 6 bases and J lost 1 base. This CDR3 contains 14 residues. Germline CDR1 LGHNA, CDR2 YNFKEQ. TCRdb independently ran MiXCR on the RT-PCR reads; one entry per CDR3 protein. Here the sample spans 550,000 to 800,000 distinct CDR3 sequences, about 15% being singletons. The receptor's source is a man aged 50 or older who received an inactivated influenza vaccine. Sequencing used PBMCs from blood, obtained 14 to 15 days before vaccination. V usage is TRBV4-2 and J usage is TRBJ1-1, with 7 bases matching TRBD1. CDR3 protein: CASRQPGGNTEAFF. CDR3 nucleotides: TGTGCCAGCAGGCAACCAGGGGGGAACACTGAAGCTTTCTTT.